This T cell receptor beta chain was obtained from a study of neurological immune-mediated disorders. This CDR3 is built from 15 residues. With 7 bases clipped from V and 7 bases from J, the junction kept 10 bases outside the gene matches. Per the germline V gene, CDR1 is MNHNS and CDR2 is SASEGT. Ten or more counts support this clonotype. Blood bank volunteers in Maryland, USA, served as healthy controls. TCRdb reanalysed the 5' RACE reads using MiXCR and keeps one entry per CDR3 protein. Of under 60,000 distinct CDR3 sequences detected, around 16% appear once; the ten largest clones hold 4% to 5.5%. This TCR came from a man between 60 and 75 years old in good health. Input material: PBMCs. The V and J genes are TRBV6-1 and TRBJ1-6; 7 bases match TRBD1. CDR3 in amino acids: CASTRLDRVNSPLHF. The DNA of the CDR3 is TGTGCCAGCACCAGACTCGACAGGGTGAATTCACCCCTCCACTTT.